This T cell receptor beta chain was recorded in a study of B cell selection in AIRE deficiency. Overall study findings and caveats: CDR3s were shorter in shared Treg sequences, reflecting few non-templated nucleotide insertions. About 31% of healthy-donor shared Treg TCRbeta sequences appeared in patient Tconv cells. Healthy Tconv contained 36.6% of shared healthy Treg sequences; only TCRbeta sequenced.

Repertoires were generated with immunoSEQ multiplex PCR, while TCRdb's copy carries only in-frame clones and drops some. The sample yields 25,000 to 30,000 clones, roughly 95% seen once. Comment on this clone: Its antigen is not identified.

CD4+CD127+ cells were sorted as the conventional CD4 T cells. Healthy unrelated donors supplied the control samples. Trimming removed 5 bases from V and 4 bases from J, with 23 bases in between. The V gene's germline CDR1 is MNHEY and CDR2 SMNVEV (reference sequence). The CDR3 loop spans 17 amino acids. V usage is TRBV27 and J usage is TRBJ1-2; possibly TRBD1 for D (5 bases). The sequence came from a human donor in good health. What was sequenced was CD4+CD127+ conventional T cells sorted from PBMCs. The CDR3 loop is CASSLTRDSGQSYGYTF. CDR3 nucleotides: TGTGCCAGCAGTCTAACCCGAGACTCGGGGCAGAGCTATGGCTACACCTTC.